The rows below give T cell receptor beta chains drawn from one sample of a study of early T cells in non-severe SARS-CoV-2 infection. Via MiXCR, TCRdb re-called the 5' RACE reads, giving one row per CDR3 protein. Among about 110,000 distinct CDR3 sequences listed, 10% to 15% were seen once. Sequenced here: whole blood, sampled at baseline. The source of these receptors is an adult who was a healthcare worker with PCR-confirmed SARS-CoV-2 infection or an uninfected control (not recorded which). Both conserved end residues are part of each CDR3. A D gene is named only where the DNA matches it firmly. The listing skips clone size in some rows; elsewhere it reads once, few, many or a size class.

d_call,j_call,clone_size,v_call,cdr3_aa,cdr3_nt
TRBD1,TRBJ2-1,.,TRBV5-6,CASSQQGADYNEQFF,TGTGCCAGCAGCCAACAGGGGGCAGACTACAATGAGCAGTTCTTC
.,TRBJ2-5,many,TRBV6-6,CASSDATKTGETQYF,TGTGCCAGCAGTGACGCAACCAAGACAGGAGAGACCCAGTACTTC
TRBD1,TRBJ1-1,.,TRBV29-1,CSVARQGNTEAFF,TGCAGCGTGGCCAGACAGGGAAACACTGAAGCTTTCTTT
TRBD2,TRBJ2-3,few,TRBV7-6,CASSMTSGGASSLDTQYF,TGTGCCAGCAGCATGACTAGCGGGGGGGCCAGTTCTCTCGATACGCAGTATTTT
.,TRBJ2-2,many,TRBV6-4,CASSDGNTENTGELFF,TGTGCCAGCAGTGACGGCAACACAGAAAACACCGGGGAGCTGTTTTTT
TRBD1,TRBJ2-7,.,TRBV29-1,CSASPGQGPMEQYF,TGCAGCGCTAGTCCGGGACAGGGGCCTATGGAGCAGTACTTC
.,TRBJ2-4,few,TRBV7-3,CASSPSRDSSIQYF,TGTGCCAGCAGCCCTTCCAGGGATTCTAGCATTCAGTACTTC
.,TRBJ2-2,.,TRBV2,CASENREGGTGELFF,TGTGCCAGCGAAAACAGGGAAGGGGGCACCGGGGAGCTGTTTTTT
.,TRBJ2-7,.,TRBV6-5,CASSRQIPYEQYF,TGTGCCAGCAGTAGACAGATCCCCTACGAGCAGTACTTC
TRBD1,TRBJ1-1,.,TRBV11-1,CASSFLRTGVTNTEAFF,TGTGCCAGCAGCTTTCTCAGGACAGGGGTTACGAACACTGAAGCTTTCTTT
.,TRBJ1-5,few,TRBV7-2,CASSQSHQPQHF,TGTGCCAGCAGCCAATCGCATCAGCCCCAGCATTTT
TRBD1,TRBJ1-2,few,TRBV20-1,CSARRQGLYGYTF,TGCAGTGCTAGGCGACAGGGGCTATATGGCTACACCTTC
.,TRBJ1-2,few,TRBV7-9,CASSQRTEANTF,TGTGCCAGCAGCCAGCGAACAGAGGCCAACACCTTC
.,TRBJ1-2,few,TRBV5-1,CASSPGDLHYGYTF,TGCGCCAGCAGCCCAGGGGACCTTCACTATGGCTACACCTTC
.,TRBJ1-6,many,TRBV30,CAWSRRGNSPLHF,TGTGCCTGGAGTAGGCGGGGTAATTCACCCCTCCACTTT
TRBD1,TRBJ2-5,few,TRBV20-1,CSAAPGQIQETQYF,TGCAGTGCTGCTCCGGGACAGATACAAGAGACCCAGTACTTC
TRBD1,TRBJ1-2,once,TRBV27,CASRQTGIYGYTF,TGTGCCAGCAGGCAGACAGGGATCTATGGCTACACCTTC
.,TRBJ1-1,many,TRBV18,CASSALTGLENTEAFF,TGTGCCAGCTCAGCACTGACAGGCCTTGAGAACACTGAAGCTTTCTTT
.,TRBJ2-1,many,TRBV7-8,CASSLVSLRALSEQFF,TGTGCCAGCAGCTTAGTTTCCCTCAGGGCATTAAGTGAGCAGTTCTTC
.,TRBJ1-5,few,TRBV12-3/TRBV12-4,CASSLARPDRRAGNQPQHF,TGTGCCAGCAGTCTAGCCCGACCGGACCGCAGGGCGGGTAATCAGCCCCAGCATTTT
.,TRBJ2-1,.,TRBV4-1,CASSRTDSTDNEQFF,TGCGCCAGCAGCCGAACGGACAGTACGGACAATGAGCAGTTCTTC
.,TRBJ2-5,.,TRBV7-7,CASSLALKETQYF,TGTGCCAGCAGCTTAGCATTAAAAGAGACCCAGTACTTC
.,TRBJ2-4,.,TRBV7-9,CASSLGQGESPPHF,TGTGCCAGCAGCTTAGGGCAGGGCGAGAGCCCCCCCCACTTC
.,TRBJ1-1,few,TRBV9,CASSVDSITGYTEAFF,TGTGCCAGCAGCGTAGATTCGATAACAGGGTACACTGAAGCTTTCTTT
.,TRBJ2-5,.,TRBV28,CASSAGTTKETQYF,TGTGCCAGCAGCGCCGGGACCACGAAAGAGACCCAGTACTTC
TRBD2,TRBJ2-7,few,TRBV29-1,CSVSKTSGGNEQYF,TGCAGCGTCTCTAAGACTAGCGGGGGGAACGAGCAGTACTTC
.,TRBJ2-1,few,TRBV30,CAWSPGYNEQFF,TGTGCCTGGAGTCCAGGGTACAATGAGCAGTTCTTC
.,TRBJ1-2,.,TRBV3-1,CASSQAAGAYGYTF,TGTGCCAGCAGCCAAGCGGCAGGGGCCTATGGCTACACCTTC
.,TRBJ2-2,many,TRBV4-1,CASSQKGRDTGELFF,TGCGCCAGCAGCCAAAAGGGACGGGACACCGGGGAGCTGTTTTTT
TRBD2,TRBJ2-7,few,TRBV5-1,CASSPDGGGATYEQYF,TGCGCCAGCAGCCCGGACGGCGGGGGAGCGACCTACGAGCAGTACTTC
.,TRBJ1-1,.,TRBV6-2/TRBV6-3,CASSYGQRNTEAFF,TGTGCCAGCAGTTACGGACAGCGGAACACTGAAGCTTTCTTT
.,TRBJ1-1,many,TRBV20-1,CSARSGDGAYNTEAFF,TGCAGTGCTAGATCTGGGGACGGCGCTTATAACACTGAAGCTTTCTTT
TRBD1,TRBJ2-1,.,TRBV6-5,CASRRQGPYNEQFF,TGTGCCAGCAGAAGACAGGGACCGTACAATGAGCAGTTCTTC
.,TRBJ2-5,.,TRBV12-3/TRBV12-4,CASSLGIRREETQYF,TGTGCCAGCAGTTTAGGGATAAGAAGGGAAGAGACCCAGTACTTC
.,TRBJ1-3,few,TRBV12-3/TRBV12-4,CASSFGGHLNTIYF,TGTGCCAGCAGTTTCGGGGGACACCTAAACACCATATATTTT
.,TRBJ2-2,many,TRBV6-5,CASSYDGVRTGELFF,TGTGCCAGCAGTTACGACGGGGTGCGGACCGGGGAGCTGTTTTTT
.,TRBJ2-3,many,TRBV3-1,CASSQALSRNTQYF,TGTGCCAGCAGCCAAGCCCTTAGTAGGAATACGCAGTATTTT
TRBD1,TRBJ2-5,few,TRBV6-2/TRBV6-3,CASSYVSTGKDQETQYF,TGTGCCAGCAGTTACGTTTCGACAGGGAAGGACCAAGAGACCCAGTACTTC
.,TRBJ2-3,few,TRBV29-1,CSVSPGPSQYF,TGCAGCGTCTCCCCCGGACCGTCACAGTATTTT
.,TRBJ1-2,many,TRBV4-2,CASSQDAVRRRGYTF,TGTGCCAGCAGCCAAGATGCGGTTAGGCGTCGAGGCTACACCTTC
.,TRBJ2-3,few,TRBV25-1,CASSELQGPRTDTQYF,TGTGCCAGCAGTGAACTACAGGGTCCACGCACAGATACGCAGTATTTT
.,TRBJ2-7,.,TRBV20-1,CSASSGSFLYEQYF,TGCAGTGCTAGCTCCGGGTCTTTTCTCTACGAGCAGTACTTC
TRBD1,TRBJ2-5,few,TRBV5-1,CASSSNPLTGEETQYF,TGCGCCAGCAGCTCAAACCCTTTGACAGGGGAAGAGACCCAGTACTTC
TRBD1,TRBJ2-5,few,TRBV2,CASKRGQGQETQYF,TGTGCCAGCAAGCGCGGACAGGGTCAAGAGACCCAGTACTTC
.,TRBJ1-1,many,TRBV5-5,CASSLVVYGTEAFF,TGTGCCAGCAGCTTGGTTGTCTACGGGACTGAAGCTTTCTTT
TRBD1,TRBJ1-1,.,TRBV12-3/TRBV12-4,CASSLPRGLNTEAFF,TGTGCCAGCAGTTTACCCAGGGGGTTGAACACTGAAGCTTTCTTT
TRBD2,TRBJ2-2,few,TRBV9,CASSGAGAGTTGELFF,TGTGCCAGCAGCGGGGCTGGAGCGGGGACGACCGGGGAGCTGTTTTTT
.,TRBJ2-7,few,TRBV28,CASFSATSYEQYF,TGTGCCAGCTTTAGCGCCACCTCCTACGAGCAGTACTTC
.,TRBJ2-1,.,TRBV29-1,CSVEGNEQFF,TGCAGCGTTGAAGGGAATGAGCAGTTCTTC
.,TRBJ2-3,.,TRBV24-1,CATSDGPSDTQYF,TGTGCCACCAGTGATGGACCGTCAGATACGCAGTATTTT
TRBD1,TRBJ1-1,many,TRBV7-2,CASRSQGQGATEAFF,TGTGCCAGCAGGTCTCAGGGACAGGGGGCTACTGAAGCTTTCTTT
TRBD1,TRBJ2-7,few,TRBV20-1,CSARDRAYEQYF,TGCAGTGCTAGGGACAGGGCCTACGAGCAGTACTTC
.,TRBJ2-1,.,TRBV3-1,CASSLFLSSYNEQFF,TGTGCCAGCAGCCTCTTTTTGAGCTCCTACAATGAGCAGTTCTTC
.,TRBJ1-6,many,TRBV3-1,CASSQGEVMHSPLHF,TGTGCCAGCAGCCAGGGTGAGGTCATGCATTCACCCCTCCACTTT
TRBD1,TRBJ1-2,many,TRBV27,CASSLTWTGSNYGYTF,TGTGCCAGCAGTTTAACTTGGACAGGGTCTAACTATGGCTACACCTTC